Listed here is a single T cell receptor beta chain. Its antigen is undetermined. This sample was taken from a study of OX40 agonist ivuxolimab in advanced cancers. Looking at the study overall: Patients in dose escalation had liver, melanoma, kidney or head and neck cancers. Prior therapy, whether anti-PD-1, anti-PD-L1 or anti-CTLA-4, was allowed, and 40% had some. Overall study findings and caveats: Blood T cells, both CD4+ and CD8+, expanded clonally by week 6 at 0.1 to 3.0 mg/kg.

The method was immunoSEQ multiplex PCR; TCRdb's version includes in-frame clones alone and lacks a portion of them. The sample includes about 32,000 clones, 84% seen only once; the top ten take 15% to 25%. This CDR3 has 15 amino acids. Germline values: CDR1 MNHEY, CDR2 SMNVEV (reference sequence). V gave up 8 bases and J gave up 4 bases, with 18 bases separating them. V usage is TRBV27 and J usage is TRBJ1-3; no clear D gene. Sequenced material: CD4+ or CD8+ T cells sorted from blood, taken in a trial of the OX40 agonist ivuxolimab. The receptor's source is an adult with an advanced solid tumor such as melanoma, head and neck, liver or kidney cancer. DNA for the CDR3: TGTGCCAGCTCCCAACCCCCGGTACCCGGAAACACCATATATTTT. This codes for CASSQPPVPGNTIYF.